These 24 T cell receptor beta chains came from one sample sequenced in a study of T cells in Graves' hyperthyroidism and ophthalmopathy. Amplified TCR beta CDR3 regions derived from RNA transcripts. First-round RT-PCR of the TCR CDR3 relied on the HTBI primer set. TCRdb re-derived calls from the multiplex PCR reads in MiXCR, one entry per CDR3 protein. There are 650,000 to 750,000 distinct CDR3 sequences in the sample; approximately 15% occur only once, and roughly a tenth lies in the top ten. The specimen was blood. The receptors here all came from a woman aged 18-30 years with Graves' hyperthyroidism.

At least ten counts were recorded for this clonotype. This rearrangement joins TRBV2 to TRBJ2-7; the D gene is possibly TRBD2 (5 bases). CDR1 SNHLY and CDR2 FYNNEI come from the germline V gene. CDR3 size: 14 residues. V was shortened by 0 bases and J by 9 bases, with 15 bases between the two germline ends. The chain's CDR3 is CASSEALAGPGQYF. CDR3 sequence (DNA): TGTGCCAGCAGTGAAGCGCTTGCGGGCCCTGGGCAGTACTTC.

This clonotype was counted ten times or more. The V gene is TRBV11-2, the J gene TRBJ2-3; D is uncertain. V was trimmed by 2 bases and J by 0 bases, leaving 12 bases between them. The CDR3 is made up of 16 amino acids. CDR1 and CDR2 (germline): SGHAT, FQNNGV. In nucleotides, the CDR3 is TGTGCCAGCAGCTTATTGTTCGGCCCCAGCACAGATACGCAGTATTTT. As protein: CASSLLFGPSTDTQYF.

This clonotype was seen a few times. This chain connects TRBV18 to TRBJ1-1; TRBD1 aligns across 7 bases. This CDR3 spans 16 amino acids. CDR1 and CDR2 (germline): KGHSH, LQKENI. The V gene end was trimmed by 2 bases and the J gene end by 1 base; junction bases not matched to a gene: 7. DNA for the CDR3: TGTGCCAGCTCACCAGGGCTCAGGGGGTCGAACACTGAAGCTTTCTTT. This gives the protein CASSPGLRGSNTEAFF.

This clonotype was seen a handful of times. The J gene is TRBJ2-1, the V gene TRBV24-1; 11 nucleotides agree with TRBD2. The CDR3 covers 17 residues. Trimming took 5 bases from V and 0 from J; bases not matched to a gene: 5. Per the germline V gene, CDR1 is KGHDR and CDR2 is SFDVKD. The CDR3 region is CATSGGLAASSYNEQFF. Written as DNA, the CDR3 is TGTGCCACCAGTGGGGGACTAGCGGCCAGCTCCTACAATGAGCAGTTCTTC.

This chain links TRBV6-1 with TRBJ2-3; tentative D call: TRBD2 (5 bases). The ends were cut back, 6 bases at V and 1 base at J, with 14 bases in the middle. The CDR3 extends over 15 amino acids. In germline, CDR1 is MNHNS, CDR2 SASEGT. CDR3 DNA sequence: TGTGCCAGCAGCTCCAGCGGTAGGGGCACAGATACGCAGTATTTT. Translating it yields CASSSSGRGTDTQYF.

This clonotype has just a few counts. One end of the junction is discordant with germline, which a read error may explain. The genes are TRBV3-1 and TRBJ1-2; TRBD1 might be the D (5 bases). CDR1 and CDR2 (germline): LGHDT, YNNKEL (reference sequence). This CDR3 contains 15 residues. CDR3 DNA: TGTGCCAGCGGCCACGGGGACCGGATGAGAAAGGGCTACACCTTC. The encoded protein is CASGHGDRMRKGYTF.

The V and J genes are TRBV20-1 and TRBJ1-5; D is unresolved. Germline V gene data show CDR1 as DFQATT and CDR2 as SNEGSKA (reference sequence). This CDR3 contains 15 residues. The V end was cut by 0 bases, the J end by 3 bases, with 12 bases between. DNA of the CDR3: TGCAGTGCTAGAGATGGCAGGCGGTTCAATCAGCCCCAGCATTTT. Translating gives CSARDGRRFNQPQHF.

The chain combines TRBV12-3 or TRBV12-4 with TRBJ2-3; D call uncertain. V gave up 6 bases and J gave up 1 base, with 11 bases separating them. The CDR3 extends over 14 amino acids. For the CDR3, the DNA is TGTGCCAGCAGCAGAAACGGTCGCACAGATACGCAGTATTTT. It codes for CASSRNGRTDTQYF.

Many counts were recorded for this clonotype. The gene calls are TRBV4-1 and TRBJ1-1, with 9 bases fitting TRBD1. J lost 1 base, V lost 2 bases, and 14 bases had no gene match. The CDR3 is 19 residues long. The germline CDR1 and CDR2 sequences are MGHRA and YSYEKL. The CDR3 is CASSQYQSGTGRRNTEAFF. The DNA for the CDR3 is TGCGCCAGCAGCCAATATCAATCCGGGACAGGGAGACGGAACACTGAAGCTTTCTTT.

This clonotype was seen a handful of times. CDR3 protein: CSARTYFSGREAKNIQYF. CDR3 sequence (DNA): TGCAGTGCTAGAACATACTTTAGCGGGAGGGAAGCCAAAAACATTCAGTACTTC. This chain connects TRBV20-1 to TRBJ2-4, with 11 bases lining up with TRBD2. The V and J ends lost 2 bases and 0 bases, in that order; junction bases with no gene match: 9. Germline values: CDR1 DFQATT, CDR2 SNEGSKA (reference sequence). This CDR3 contains 18 residues.

CDR3 sequence: CAPIGATNEKLFF. The CDR3 DNA is TGTGCCCCGATTGGGGCAACTAATGAAAAACTGTTTTTT. V and J are TRBV27 and TRBJ1-4; D gene ambiguous. The germline CDR1 and CDR2 sequences are MNHEY and SMNVEV (reference sequence). V shed 11 bases and J shed 0 bases, with 10 bases lying between them. This CDR3 contains 13 residues.

The rearrangement uses TRBV6-8 and TRBJ2-7; TRBD2 matches 10 bases. CDR3 size: 18 residues. V gave up 5 bases and J gave up 2 bases; unmatched junction bases: 15. Germline-derived CDR1 and CDR2 are MNHGY and SAAAGT. This chain's CDR3 is CASSPYTPTSGSPYEQYF. The CDR3 DNA sequence: TGTGCCAGCAGTCCTTATACGCCGACTAGCGGGTCCCCCTACGAGCAGTACTTC.

This clonotype was recorded at least ten times. The DNA for the CDR3 is TGTGCCAGCAGTGAAAGGAGAGGCCGGGGCAATCAGCCCCAGCATTTT. Protein product: CASSERRGRGNQPQHF. V gene TRBV6-1 combines with J gene TRBJ1-5; no clear D gene. Trimming took off 2 bases at V and 2 bases at J, with 13 bases between the two ends. Looked up from germline, CDR1 is MNHNS and CDR2 is SASEGT. The CDR3 contains 16 residues.

This clonotype has ten or more counts. J is TRBJ2-1 and V is TRBV29-1, with D perhaps matching TRBD1 or TRBD2 (5 bases each). This CDR3 comprises 11 residues. Germline CDR1 is SQVTM and CDR2 is ANQGSEA. Trimming left V 7 bases short and J 5 bases short, with 9 bases between. In DNA, the CDR3 is TGCAGCGGGGACCCCAACAATGAGCAGTTCTTC. This encodes CSGDPNNEQFF.

This clonotype has at least ten counts. V usage is TRBV20-1 and J usage is TRBJ2-7; D is perhaps TRBD1 or TRBD2 (6 bases each). Germline CDR1 reads DFQATT; CDR2 reads SNEGSKA (reference sequence). V was shortened by 1 base and J by 3 bases, with 10 bases between the two germline ends. The CDR3 spans 13 residues. CDR3 in DNA: TGCAGTGCTAGAGCGGGGGCGAACTACGAGCAGTACTTC. Protein sequence: CSARAGANYEQYF.

The chain combines TRBV10-3 with TRBJ1-4, with D unresolved. This CDR3 has 12 residues. CDR1 and CDR2 from the germline V gene are ENHRY and SYGVKD. Trimming cost V 10 bases and J 5 bases, with 11 bases left between them. The CDR3 sequence is CATGGGNEKLFF. CDR3 DNA: TGTGCCACCGGAGGCGGGAATGAAAAACTGTTTTTT.

This clonotype was detected once. The chain employs TRBV5-1 and TRBJ2-1; D uncertain. CDR1 and CDR2 from the germline V gene are SGHRS and YFSETQ. The germline V and J ends were trimmed by 2 bases and 7 bases, with 16 bases remaining between them. The CDR3 is made up of 15 amino acids. CDR3 nucleotides: TGCGCCAGCAGCTTTGGCGGTCTTCTCAAAAATGAGCAGTTCTTC. It is translated as CASSFGGLLKNEQFF.

Remarks on this clonotype: At one boundary the junction diverges from the germline segment, which might be a read error. V usage is TRBV30 and J usage is TRBJ2-7; maybe TRBD2 (6 bases). The length of the CDR3 is 13 residues. Per germline, CDR1 GTSNPN and CDR2 SVGIG (reference sequence). CDR3 DNA sequence: TGTGCCTTGAGTGAAGGAGGGTTCTCCGAGCAGTACTTC. Its translation: CALSEGGFSEQYF.

This clonotype turned up a few times. V is TRBV7-2 and J is TRBJ2-1; D is perhaps TRBD1 (5 bases). V lost 1 base and J 9 bases, leaving 16 bases between the germline ends. Germline CDR1 and CDR2: SGHTA and FQGNSA. This CDR3 is 15 amino acids long. The CDR3: CASSLDGASISEQFF. The CDR3 nucleotides are TGTGCCAGCAGCTTAGATGGGGCTAGTATAAGTGAGCAGTTCTTC.

Many counts were recorded for this clonotype. The chain uses TRBV18 and TRBJ2-5; no definite D call. Trimming stripped 1 base from V and 0 bases from J, with 6 bases between. In germline, CDR1 is KGHSH, CDR2 LQKENI. CDR3 length: 14 amino acids. Here the CDR3 reads CASSPQEYQETQYF. The CDR3 DNA follows: TGTGCCAGCTCACCACAGGAGTACCAAGAGACCCAGTACTTC. The whole variable domain, remainder taken from reference TRBV18 and TRBJ2-5, is NAGVMQNPRHLVRRRGQEARLRCSPMKGHSHVYWYRQLPEEGLKFMVYLQKENIIDESGMPKERFSAEFPKEGPSILRIQQVVRGDSAAYFCASSPQEYQETQYFGPGTRLLVL.

The rearrangement uses TRBV19 and TRBJ2-1; tentative D call: TRBD2 (5 bases). The CDR3 runs 15 residues. Germline V gene lookup returns CDR1 LNHDA and CDR2 SQIVND (reference sequence). V was trimmed by 3 bases and J by 6 bases, leaving 15 bases between them. The CDR3 sequence is CASSITPTSRNEQFF. CDR3 nucleotide sequence: TGTGCCAGTAGTATTACCCCAACTAGTCGCAATGAGCAGTTCTTC.

The V gene is TRBV24-1, the J gene TRBJ2-7, with 8 bases lining up with TRBD1. There are 15 residues in the CDR3. After removal of 3 bases from V and 6 bases from J, the junction contained 9 bases not matched to a gene. Germline V lookup: CDR1 KGHDR, CDR2 SFDVKD. CDR3: CATSDPGQGSGEQYF. The CDR3 DNA reads as TGTGCCACCAGTGATCCCGGACAGGGTTCAGGCGAGCAGTACTTC.

Many counts were recorded for this clonotype. The rearrangement uses TRBV4-1 and TRBJ2-5; a weak D match, TRBD1 (5 bases). V was cut by 4 bases and J by 5 bases, with 17 bases left in between. Germline CDR1 reads MGHRA; CDR2 reads YSYEKL. The CDR3 runs to 15 residues. The DNA for the CDR3 is TGCGCCAGCAGCCGCAAGCAGGGCATCGGGGAGACCCAGTACTTC. It yields the protein CASSRKQGIGETQYF.

This clonotype was counted a single time. V and J are TRBV12-3 or TRBV12-4 and TRBJ2-7, with 14 bases that match TRBD2. The junction had 8 bases not matched to a gene; V was cut back by 3 bases and J by 4 bases. CDR3 length: 17 amino acids. As DNA, the CDR3 is TGTGCCAGCAGTTTCTCCGGGACTAGCGGGAGCTCTTACGAGCAGTACTTC. It encodes CASSFSGTSGSSYEQYF.